A single sample gave rise to the 12 T cell receptor beta chains below, sequenced in a study of cytomegalovirus exposure and HLA in healthy donors. This PCR relied on a set of 60 Vbeta primers and 13 Jbeta primers. Data came from immunoSEQ multiplex PCR; TCRdb stores just in-frame clones and leaves some out. This sample yields some 110,000 clones, of which approximately 72% are seen a single time; more than 1.5% belongs to the top ten. The specimen was PBMCs. Every receptor here comes from a man between 18 and 35 years old in good health and CMV-seronegative.

Concerning this clone itself: The same CDR3 arises from other DNA sequences in this sample as well. CDR3 DNA sequence: TGTGCCAGTAGTAGACAGGGTAACACTGAAGCTTTCTTT. Protein: CASSRQGNTEAFF. The rearrangement uses TRBV19 and TRBJ1-1, with 7 positions matching TRBD1. This CDR3 is 13 amino acids long. J was trimmed by 2 bases and V by 4 bases; bases with no gene match: 1. The germline CDR1 and CDR2 sequences are LNHDA and SQIVND (reference sequence).

The chain uses TRBV7-8 and TRBJ1-2, with TRBD1 matching 7 bases. The length of the CDR3 is 14 residues. Germline lookup yields CDR1 SGHVS and CDR2 FQNEAQ. V shed 4 bases and J 4 bases; nucleotides not matched to a gene: 6. CDR3 DNA: TGTGCCAGCAGCTCTCGGGACAGAGCCTATGGCTACACCTTC. Its translation: CASSSRDRAYGYTF.

In this sample, this clone turned up a few times. This sequence joins TRBV6-5 and TRBJ1-1, with D uncertain. The CDR3 is 13 residues long. The V end was cut by 2 bases, the J end by 7 bases, with 11 bases between. The germline V gene encodes CDR1 MNHEY and CDR2 SVGAGI. CDR3: CASSYKTTGEAFF. The CDR3 coding sequence is TGTGCCAGCAGTTACAAGACGACGGGTGAAGCTTTCTTT.

The V call is TRBV5-1, the J call TRBJ2-1; TRBD2 matches at 8 bases. The V gene's germline CDR1 is SGHRS and CDR2 YFSETQ. Trimming took 1 base from V and 5 from J; bases not matched to a gene: 5. The CDR3 consists of 15 residues. Written as DNA, the CDR3 is TGCGCCAGCAGCTTGCGCCCGGGGGGGAACAATGAGCAGTTCTTC. Protein product: CASSLRPGGNNEQFF.

The chain has TRBV6-1 and TRBJ2-2, with D perhaps matching TRBD2 (6 bases). Germline CDR1 and CDR2: MNHNS and SASEGT. This CDR3 is 14 amino acids long. V lost 9 bases to trimming and J lost 4 bases, with 15 bases between them. The CDR3 sequence is CASNRDFLTGELFF. CDR3 in DNA: TGTGCCAGTAACCGGGACTTCCTCACCGGGGAGCTGTTTTTT.

A few counts support this clone. The V gene is TRBV5-1, the J gene TRBJ2-7; D is undetermined. CDR3 length: 14 amino acids. Germline CDR1 is SGHRS and CDR2 is YFSETQ. Trimming pared 4 bases from V and 6 bases from J, leaving 17 bases between. CDR3 loop: CASSPFEVSREQYF. The CDR3 DNA reads TGCGCCAGCAGCCCGTTCGAGGTCTCTCGCGAGCAGTACTTC.

V is TRBV15 and J is TRBJ2-2; 7 nucleotides align to TRBD1. The junction had 4 bases not matched to a gene; V was cut back by 2 bases and J by 4 bases. The CDR3 extends over 15 amino acids. From germline, CDR1 is LNHNV and CDR2 YYDKDF (reference sequence). The CDR3 DNA sequence: TGTGCCACCAGCAGACCGGGACAGCGCACCGGGGAGCTGTTTTTT. Its protein product is CATSRPGQRTGELFF.

This clone appeared once. The CDR3: CSVTMAGMNTEAFF. DNA of the CDR3: TGCAGCGTTACCATGGCAGGAATGAACACTGAAGCTTTCTTT. This chain connects TRBV29-1 to TRBJ1-1; D gene unclear. Germline V CDR1 and CDR2: SQVTM, ANQGSEA. The ends were cut back, 5 bases at V and 0 bases at J, with 13 bases in the middle. This CDR3 is built from 14 residues.

The chain joins TRBV7-9 to TRBJ2-7, with D maybe TRBD1 (5 bases). Germline V gene data show CDR1 as SEHNR and CDR2 as FQNEAQ (reference sequence). This CDR3 is 16 amino acids long. V was shortened by 5 bases and J by 2 bases, with 19 bases between the two germline ends. The CDR3 nucleotides read TGTGCCAGCAGCCCTCGGATGGGGCCCGATACCTACGAGCAGTACTTC. Encoded protein: CASSPRMGPDTYEQYF.

The chain uses TRBV9 and TRBJ1-1, with 7 bases identical to TRBD1. The germline V gene encodes CDR1 SGDLS and CDR2 YYNGEE. CDR3 length equals 17 residues. Trimming at V came to 0 bases and at J to 4 bases, leaving 12 bases not matched to a gene. This chain's CDR3 is CASSVDPIQGTVTEAFF. The CDR3 nucleotides are TGTGCCAGCAGCGTAGACCCTATACAGGGGACGGTCACTGAAGCTTTCTTT.

The chain recombines TRBV6-5 with TRBJ2-7; possible D gene TRBD1, 6 bases. This CDR3 region has 13 residues. V lost 5 bases and J 6 bases, leaving 14 bases between the germline ends. CDR1 and CDR2 from the germline V gene are MNHEY and SVGAGI. For the CDR3, the DNA is TGTGCCAGCAGTCCATTTACAGGGCGCGAGCAGTACTTC. The encoded protein is CASSPFTGREQYF.

The V gene is TRBV9, the J gene TRBJ2-3, with TRBD2 matching 9 bases. The V gene end was trimmed by 2 bases and the J gene end by 4 bases; junction bases not matched to a gene: 5. The CDR3 has 15 residues. CDR1 and CDR2 from the germline V gene are SGDLS and YYNGEE. In nucleotides, the CDR3 is TGTGCCAGCAGCGTCCCAGCGGGGGGCCCAGATACGCAGTATTTT. Residues: CASSVPAGGPDTQYF.